This TCR beta chain comes out of a study of vaccination and CD4 T cells after COVID-19. Turning to the study itself: Control wells got either CEFX epitopes, HIV-1 Nef peptides, or no peptide at all.

Treatment described: roughly 11-day PBMC culture with coronavirus spike peptide pools or control peptides (ViraFEST assay). Via ViraFEST, peptide pools expanded antigen-specific T cells before TCR sequencing. Isolation of CD4+ T cells by negative selection took place after around 9 days of culture. Concerning this clonotype: Its matching antigen is unknown.

The CDR3 consists of 13 residues. V was pared by 5 bases and J by 1 base, with 6 bases between. Germline loops: CDR1 KGHDR, CDR2 SFDVKD. Oncomine TCR Beta short-read sequencing was applied to DNA from cultured CD4+ T cells. MiXCR, applied by TCRdb to the PCR reads, yields one record per CDR3 protein. The data contain some 10,000 distinct CDR3 sequences, about 66% of them singletons. Sequenced: CD4+ T cells from blood, cultured in vitro. J is TRBJ2-3 and V is TRBV24-1; D is unresolved. This clonotype was obtained from a human donor who had recovered from COVID-19. The CDR3 sequence is CATSGWGTDTQYF. The CDR3 nucleotides read TGTGCCACCAGTGGGTGGGGCACAGATACGCAGTATTTT.